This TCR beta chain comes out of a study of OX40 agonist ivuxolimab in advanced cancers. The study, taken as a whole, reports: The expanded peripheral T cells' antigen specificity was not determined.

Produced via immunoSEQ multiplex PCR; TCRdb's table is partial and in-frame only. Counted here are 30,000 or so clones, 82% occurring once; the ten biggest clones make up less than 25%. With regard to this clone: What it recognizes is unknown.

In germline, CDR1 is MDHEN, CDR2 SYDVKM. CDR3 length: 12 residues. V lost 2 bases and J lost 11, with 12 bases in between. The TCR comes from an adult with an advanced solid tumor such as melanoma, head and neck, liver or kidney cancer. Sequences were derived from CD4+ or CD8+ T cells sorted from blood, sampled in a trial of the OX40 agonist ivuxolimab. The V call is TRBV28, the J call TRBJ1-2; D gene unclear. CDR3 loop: CASSLETGEYTF. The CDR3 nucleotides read TGTGCCAGCAGTTTAGAGACGGGAGAGTACACCTTC.